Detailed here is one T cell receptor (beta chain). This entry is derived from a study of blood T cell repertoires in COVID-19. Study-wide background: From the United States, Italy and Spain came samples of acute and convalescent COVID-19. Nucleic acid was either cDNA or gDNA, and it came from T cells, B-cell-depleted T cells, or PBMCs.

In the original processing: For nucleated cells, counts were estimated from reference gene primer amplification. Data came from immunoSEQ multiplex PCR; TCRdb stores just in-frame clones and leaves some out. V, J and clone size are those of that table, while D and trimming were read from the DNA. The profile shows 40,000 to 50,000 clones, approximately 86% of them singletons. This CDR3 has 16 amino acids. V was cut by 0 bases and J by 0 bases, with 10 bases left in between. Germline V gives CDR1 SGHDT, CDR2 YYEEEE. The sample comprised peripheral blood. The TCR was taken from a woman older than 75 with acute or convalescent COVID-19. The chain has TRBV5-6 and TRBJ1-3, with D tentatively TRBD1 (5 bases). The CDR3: CASSLGQPFSGNTIYF. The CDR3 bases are TGTGCCAGCAGCTTGGGACAGCCTTTCTCTGGAAACACCATATATTTT.